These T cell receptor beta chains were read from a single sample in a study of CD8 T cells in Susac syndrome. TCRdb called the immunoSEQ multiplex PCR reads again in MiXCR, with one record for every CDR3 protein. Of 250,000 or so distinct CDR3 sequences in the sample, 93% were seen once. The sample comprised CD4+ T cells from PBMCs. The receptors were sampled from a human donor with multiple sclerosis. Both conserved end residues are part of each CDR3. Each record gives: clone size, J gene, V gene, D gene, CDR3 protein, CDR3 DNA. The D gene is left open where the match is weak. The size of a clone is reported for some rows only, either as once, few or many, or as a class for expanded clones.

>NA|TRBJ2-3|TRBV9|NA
CASSGRAVGSTDTQYF
TGTGCCAGCAGCGGCCGGGCCGTGGGTAGCACAGATACGCAGTATTTT
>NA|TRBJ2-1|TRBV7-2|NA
CASSPRGVYNEQFF
TGTGCCAGCAGCCCCCGCGGGGTTTACAATGAGCAGTTCTTC
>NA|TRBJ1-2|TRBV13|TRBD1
CASSLVPGGDSGYTF
TGTGCCAGCAGCTTAGTCCCAGGGGGAGACTCTGGCTACACCTTC
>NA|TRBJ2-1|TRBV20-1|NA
CSARDGTGRYNEQFF
TGCAGTGCTAGAGATGGCACAGGGAGATACAATGAGCAGTTCTTC
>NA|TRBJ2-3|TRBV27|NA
CASKGRASSTDTQYF
TGTGCCAGCAAGGGTAGGGCCTCTAGCACAGATACGCAGTATTTT
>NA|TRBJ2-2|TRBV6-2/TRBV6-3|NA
CASSLATGNTGELFF
TGTGCCAGCAGTTTAGCTACGGGAAACACCGGGGAGCTGTTTTTT
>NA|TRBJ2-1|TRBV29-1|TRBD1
CSGRDRGWYNEQFF
TGCAGCGGCCGGGACAGGGGCTGGTACAATGAGCAGTTCTTC
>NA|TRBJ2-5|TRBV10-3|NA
CAIRAGREETQYF
TGTGCCATCAGGGCGGGGAGAGAAGAGACCCAGTACTTC
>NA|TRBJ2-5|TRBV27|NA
CASSPGLYQETQYF
TGTGCCAGCAGTCCGGGACTTTACCAAGAGACCCAGTACTTC
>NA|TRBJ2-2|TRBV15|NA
CATSRRPRIGELFF
TGTGCCACCAGCAGACGACCTAGGATCGGGGAGCTGTTTTTT
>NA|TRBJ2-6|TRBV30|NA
CASGGDLSGANVLTF
TGTGCCTCGGGTGGCGATCTCTCTGGGGCCAACGTCCTGACTTTC
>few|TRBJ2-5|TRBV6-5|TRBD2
CASSYSAGEQETQYF
TGTGCCAGCAGTTACTCGGCGGGGGAGCAAGAGACCCAGTACTTC
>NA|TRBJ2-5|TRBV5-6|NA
CASSPGGLVETQYF
TGTGCCAGCAGCCCGGGGGGCCTAGTCGAGACCCAGTACTTC
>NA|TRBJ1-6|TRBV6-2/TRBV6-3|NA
CASMFEGTAPLHF
TGTGCCAGCATGTTTGAGGGTACGGCACCCCTCCACTTT
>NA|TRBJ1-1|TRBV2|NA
CASSVNSGYNTEAFF
TGTGCCAGCAGCGTAAATAGTGGATACAACACTGAAGCTTTCTTT
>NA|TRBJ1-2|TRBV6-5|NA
CASRPGQPYGYTF
TGTGCCAGCAGACCTGGACAGCCCTATGGCTACACCTTC
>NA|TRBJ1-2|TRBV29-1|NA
CSVARRQLTVEGYTF
TGCAGCGTTGCCCGACGACAGCTTACAGTGGAAGGCTACACCTTC
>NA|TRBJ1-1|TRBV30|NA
CAWRTPHTEAFF
TGTGCCTGGAGGACCCCCCACACTGAAGCTTTCTTT